This paragraph covers one T cell receptor (beta chain) sequence. In the source study's methods: Amplified reference gene primers provided the basis for estimating nucleated cell counts. TCRdb's copy holds only in-frame clones and misses some; the assay was immunoSEQ multiplex PCR. The V and J calls and clone size are taken from that table; D and trimming were inferred from the DNA. Among a few hundred thousand clones, roughly 90% were seen once, and the ten largest hold roughly 2.9%. Patients of the Seattle cohort, enrolled during active infection, were followed longitudinally. This entry belongs to a study of blood T cell repertoires in COVID-19. This CDR3 has 16 amino acids. V was clipped by 1 base and J by 3 bases; unmatched bases: 9. Germline CDR1 SGHRS, CDR2 YFSETQ.

This TCR was recovered from a woman aged 25 to 45 with COVID-19, enrolled during active disease. Source material: peripheral blood. The chain joins TRBV5-1 to TRBJ1-2, with 7 bases lining up with TRBD1. Here the CDR3 DNA reads TGCGCCAGCAGCTTGTTCGGGACAGCAGACTACTATGGCTACACCTTC. Translating it yields CASSLFGTADYYGYTF.